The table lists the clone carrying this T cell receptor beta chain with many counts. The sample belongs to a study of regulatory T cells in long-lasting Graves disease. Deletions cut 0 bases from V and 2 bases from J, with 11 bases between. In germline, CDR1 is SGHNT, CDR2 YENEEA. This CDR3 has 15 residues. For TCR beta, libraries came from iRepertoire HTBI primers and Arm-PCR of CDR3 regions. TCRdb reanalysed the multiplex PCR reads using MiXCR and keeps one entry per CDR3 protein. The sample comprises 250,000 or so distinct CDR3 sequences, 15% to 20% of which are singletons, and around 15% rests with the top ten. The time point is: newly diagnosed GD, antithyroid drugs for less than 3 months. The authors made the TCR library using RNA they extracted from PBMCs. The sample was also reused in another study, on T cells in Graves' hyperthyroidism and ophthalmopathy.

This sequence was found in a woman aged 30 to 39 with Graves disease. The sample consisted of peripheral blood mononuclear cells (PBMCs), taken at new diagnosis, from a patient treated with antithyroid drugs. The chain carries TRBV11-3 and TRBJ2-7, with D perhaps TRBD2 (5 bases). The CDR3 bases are TGTGCCAGCAGCTTAGATGGAGGCGGAACCTACGAGCAGTACTTC. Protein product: CASSLDGGGTYEQYF.